This T cell receptor (beta chain) was sequenced during a study of graft-versus-host responses after intestinal transplantation. About the research overall: Recipients got multivisceral, liver-intestinal, or isolated intestinal transplants. The whole recipient group had anti-thymocyte globulin induction followed by tacrolimus and steroids for around 3 years.

The data were produced by immunoSEQ multiplex PCR, yet TCRdb's version contains in-frame clones alone and is incomplete. The data contain 98,000 or so clones, about 83% of them singletons. The CDR3 is 12 amino acids. Trimming shortened V by 2 bases and J by 5 bases, and 3 bases separated the two germline ends. The germline V gene has CDR1 SGHNT and CDR2 YENEEA. The chain joins TRBV11-3 to TRBJ2-2, with D unresolved. The specimen was PBMCs, collected 255 days after intestinal transplant. This clonotype was obtained from a human patient who received an intestinal transplant, so some T cells may come from the graft donor. CDR3 region: CASSLLTGELFF. CDR3 sequence (DNA): TGTGCCAGCAGCTTACTGACCGGGGAGCTGTTTTTT.